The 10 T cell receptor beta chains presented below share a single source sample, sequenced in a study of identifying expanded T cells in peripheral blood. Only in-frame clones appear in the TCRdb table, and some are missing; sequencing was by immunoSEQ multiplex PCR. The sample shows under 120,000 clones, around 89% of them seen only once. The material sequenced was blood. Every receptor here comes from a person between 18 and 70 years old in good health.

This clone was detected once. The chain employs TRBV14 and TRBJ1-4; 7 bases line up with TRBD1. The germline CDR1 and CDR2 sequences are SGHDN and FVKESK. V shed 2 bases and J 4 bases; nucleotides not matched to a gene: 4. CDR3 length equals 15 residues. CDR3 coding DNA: TGTGCCAGCAGCCAATTACAGGGGAGTAATGAAAAACTGTTTTTT. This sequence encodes CASSQLQGSNEKLFF.

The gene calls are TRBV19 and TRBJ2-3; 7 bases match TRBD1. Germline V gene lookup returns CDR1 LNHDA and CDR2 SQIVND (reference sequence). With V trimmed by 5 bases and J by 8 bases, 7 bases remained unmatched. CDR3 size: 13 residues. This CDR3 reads CASSPDRTSTQYF. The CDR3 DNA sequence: TGTGCCAGTAGTCCGGACAGGACGAGTACGCAGTATTTT. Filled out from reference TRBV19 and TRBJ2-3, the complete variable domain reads DGGITQSPKYLFRKEGQNVTLSCEQNLNHDAMYWYRQDPGQGLRLIYYSQIVNDFQKGDIAEGYSVSREKKESFPLTVTSAQKNPTAFYLCASSPDRTSTQYFGPGTRLTVL.

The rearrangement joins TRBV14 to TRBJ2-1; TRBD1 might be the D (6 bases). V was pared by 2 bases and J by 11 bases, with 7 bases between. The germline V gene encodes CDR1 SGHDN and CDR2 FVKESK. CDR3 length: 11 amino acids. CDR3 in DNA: TGTGCCAGCAGCCAAAGGGACAAGCAGTTCTTC. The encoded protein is CASSQRDKQFF.

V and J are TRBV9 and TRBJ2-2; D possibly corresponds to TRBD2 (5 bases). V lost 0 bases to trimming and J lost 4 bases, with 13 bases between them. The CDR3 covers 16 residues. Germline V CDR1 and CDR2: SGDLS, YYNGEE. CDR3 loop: CASSVDGRAGTGELFF. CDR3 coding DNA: TGTGCCAGCAGCGTAGACGGACGCGCGGGCACCGGGGAGCTGTTTTTT.

The CDR3 spells CASSQVSGYNEQFF. The CDR3 DNA is TGCGCCAGCAGCCAAGTCTCGGGGTACAATGAGCAGTTCTTC. The chain links TRBV4-3 to TRBJ2-1; D is perhaps TRBD2 (5 bases). The V and J ends lost 1 base and 4 bases respectively, with 8 bases between them. This CDR3 region has 14 residues. In germline, CDR1 is LGHNA, CDR2 YSLEER.

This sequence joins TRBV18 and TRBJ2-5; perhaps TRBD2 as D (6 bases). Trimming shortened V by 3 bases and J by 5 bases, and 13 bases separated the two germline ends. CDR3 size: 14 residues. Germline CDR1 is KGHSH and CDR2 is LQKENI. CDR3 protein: CASSPLGLAETQYF. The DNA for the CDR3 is TGTGCCAGCTCACCCTTGGGACTTGCGGAGACCCAGTACTTC.

CDR3 bases: TGTGCCAGCAGCCTGCTCGATGGCGAGCAGTACTTC. Its translation: CASSLLDGEQYF. The rearrangement uses TRBV5-4 and TRBJ2-7; D gene ambiguous. The CDR3 runs to 12 residues. Germline V gene data show CDR1 as SGHNT and CDR2 as YYREEE (reference sequence). Trimming took off 4 bases at V and 6 bases at J, with 11 bases between the two ends.

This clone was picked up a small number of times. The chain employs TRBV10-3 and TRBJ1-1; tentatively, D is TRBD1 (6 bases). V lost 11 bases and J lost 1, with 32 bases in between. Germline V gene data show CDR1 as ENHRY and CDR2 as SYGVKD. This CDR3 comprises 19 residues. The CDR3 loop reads CAVIPSQLSGDVRNTEAFF. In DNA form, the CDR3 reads TGTGCCGTCATCCCCTCCCAACTATCAGGGGATGTTAGGAACACTGAAGCTTTCTTT.

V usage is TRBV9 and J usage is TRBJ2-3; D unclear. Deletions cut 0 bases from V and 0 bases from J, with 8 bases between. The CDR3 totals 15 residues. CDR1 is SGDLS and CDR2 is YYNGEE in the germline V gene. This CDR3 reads CASSVEGFSTDTQYF. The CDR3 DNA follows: TGTGCCAGCAGCGTAGAAGGATTCAGCACAGATACGCAGTATTTT.

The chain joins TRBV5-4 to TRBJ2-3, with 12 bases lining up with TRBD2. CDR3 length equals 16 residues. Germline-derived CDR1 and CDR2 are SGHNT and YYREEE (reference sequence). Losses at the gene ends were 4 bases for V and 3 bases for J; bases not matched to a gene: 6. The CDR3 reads CASSQDLAGGTDTQYF. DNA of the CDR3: TGTGCCAGCAGCCAAGATCTAGCGGGGGGGACAGATACGCAGTATTTT.